These 16 T cell receptor beta chains came from one sample sequenced in a study of cytomegalovirus exposure and HLA in healthy donors. The assay was immunoSEQ multiplex PCR, and TCRdb's table has in-frame clones only and misses some. This table has roughly 150,000 clones, roughly 84% appearing once. The source material was PBMCs. Receptors were obtained from a man aged 30-40 years in good health and CMV-seropositive.

The rearrangement joins TRBV7-2 to TRBJ1-4, with unresolved D. CDR3 length equals 16 residues. The germline V gene has CDR1 SGHTA and CDR2 FQGNSA. The V gene lost 5 bases and the J gene lost 0 bases, with 13 bases spanning the gap. The CDR3 loop reads CASSPDVYATNEKLFF. The CDR3 nucleotides are TGTGCCAGCAGCCCAGATGTGTATGCAACTAATGAAAAACTGTTTTTT.

The chain employs TRBV9 and TRBJ1-2; no reliable D call. The CDR3 consists of 11 residues. Trimming shortened V by 4 bases and J by 5 bases, and 6 bases separated the two germline ends. Germline loops: CDR1 SGDLS, CDR2 YYNGEE. DNA for the CDR3: TGTGCCAGCAGCAGCCGTTATGGCTACACCTTC. It specifies CASSSRYGYTF.

The V gene is TRBV5-4, the J gene TRBJ2-2; 7 nucleotides match TRBD1. Losses at the gene ends were 3 bases for V and 3 bases for J; bases not matched to a gene: 8. In germline, CDR1 is SGHNT, CDR2 YYREEE (reference sequence). The CDR3 spans 16 residues. The CDR3 nucleotides read TGTGCCAGCAGCTACGCGGACAGGATCGACACCGGGGAGCTGTTTTTT. Translation gives CASSYADRIDTGELFF.

This clone was observed a handful of times. This sequence joins TRBV4-3 and TRBJ1-2; tentative D call: TRBD1 (5 bases). Germline CDR1 and CDR2: LGHNA and YSLEER. The CDR3 runs 17 residues. V lost 0 bases and J 1 base, leaving 15 bases between the germline ends. Written as DNA, the CDR3 is TGCGCCAGCAGCCAAGATGGGGGAGGGGATTTTAACTATGGCTACACCTTC. The encoded protein is CASSQDGGGDFNYGYTF.

V and J are TRBV25-1 and TRBJ2-7, with D perhaps matching TRBD2 (5 bases). The V end was cut by 8 bases, the J end by 7 bases, with 15 bases between. The CDR3 runs 12 residues. CDR1 and CDR2 from the germline V gene are MGHDK and SYGVNS. The CDR3 reads CASAGTTGEQYF. The CDR3 DNA reads TGTGCCAGCGCGGGTACCACGGGGGAGCAGTACTTC.

This chain joins TRBV9 and TRBJ2-2; the match to TRBD2 covers 13 bases. Trimming took 3 bases from V and 9 from J; bases not matched to a gene: 8. The CDR3 length is 16 residues. The germline gives CDR1 SGDLS, CDR2 YYNGEE. The CDR3 sequence is CASSASTSGGPWELFF. CDR3 in DNA: TGTGCCAGCAGCGCTTCGACTAGCGGGGGGCCCTGGGAGCTGTTTTTT.

There are many counts of this clone. The rearrangement links TRBV30 to TRBJ1-5; D not certain. V gave up 2 bases and J gave up 3 bases, with 8 bases separating them. The germline CDR1 and CDR2 sequences are GTSNPN and SVGIG (reference sequence). This CDR3 has 13 residues. The CDR3 nucleotides read TGTGCCTGGAGTCTGAGTGACAATCAGCCCCAGCATTTT. It is translated as CAWSLSDNQPQHF.

The gene calls are TRBV15 and TRBJ2-1, with TRBD2 identical over 7 bases. Losses at the gene ends were 5 bases for V and 5 bases for J; bases not matched to a gene: 3. Germline V gives CDR1 LNHNV, CDR2 YYDKDF (reference sequence). The CDR3 has 13 residues. The CDR3 DNA reads as TGTGCCACCAGCGAGGGAGGGCACAATGAGCAGTTCTTC. It translates to CATSEGGHNEQFF.

V and J are TRBV7-8 and TRBJ2-1; D is possibly TRBD2 (6 bases). V was pared by 11 bases and J by 0 bases, with 11 bases between. The germline gives CDR1 SGHVS, CDR2 FQNEAQ. The CDR3 length is 13 residues. The CDR3 protein is CAGTSYSYNEQFF. CDR3 in DNA: TGTGCCGGGACTTCCTACTCCTACAATGAGCAGTTCTTC.

The rearrangement joins TRBV2 to TRBJ1-4; D is possibly TRBD1 (6 bases). CDR3 length: 14 amino acids. CDR1 and CDR2 (germline): SNHLY, FYNNEI. V shed 1 base and J shed 5 bases, with 8 bases lying between them. The CDR3 sequence: CASSEGTENEKLFF. The CDR3 DNA reads as TGTGCCAGCAGTGAAGGGACAGAAAATGAAAAACTGTTTTTT.

The genes are TRBV10-3 and TRBJ1-2; TRBD1 matches 8 bases. The CDR3 sequence is 14 residues long. Trimming removed 4 bases from V and 4 bases from J; junction bases left unmatched: 5. Germline CDR1 is ENHRY and CDR2 is SYGVKD. CDR3 bases: TGTGCCATCAGTGGGACAGGGCTGGGCTATGGCTACACCTTC. Amino acids: CAISGTGLGYGYTF.

This clone has a handful of counts. This chain links TRBV9 with TRBJ2-2; perhaps TRBD1 as D (6 bases). V gave up 7 bases and J gave up 6 bases, with 13 bases separating them. The V gene's germline CDR1 is SGDLS and CDR2 YYNGEE. The CDR3 has 13 amino acids. The CDR3 region has the DNA TGTGCCAGCTCGTCAGGGGTCGCCGGGGAGCTGTTTTTT. It is translated as CASSSGVAGELFF.

This chain uses TRBV28 with TRBJ1-1; D is unclear. Trimming shortened V by 5 bases and J by 0 bases, and 7 bases separated the two germline ends. Germline V gene data show CDR1 as MDHEN and CDR2 as SYDVKM. The length of the CDR3 is 13 residues. CDR3 sequence reads: CASSPTLNTEAFF. The CDR3 DNA sequence: TGTGCCAGCAGTCCAACATTGAACACTGAAGCTTTCTTT.

The chain combines TRBV9 with TRBJ2-7, with D possibly being TRBD2 (6 bases). V lost 0 bases and J lost 7, with 14 bases in between. The CDR3 covers 14 residues. Germline CDR1 reads SGDLS; CDR2 reads YYNGEE. The CDR3 reads CASSVAGDLGEQYF. The DNA of the CDR3 is TGTGCCAGCAGCGTAGCGGGAGACTTAGGAGAGCAGTACTTC.

This clone showed up just once. The chain joins TRBV5-1 to TRBJ2-2, with D perhaps matching TRBD2 (5 bases). CDR1 is SGHRS and CDR2 is YFSETQ in the germline V gene. The CDR3 covers 15 residues. The V and J ends lost 1 base and 3 bases respectively, with 10 bases between them. The CDR3 here is CASSLRGDDTGELFF. In DNA form, the CDR3 reads TGCGCCAGCAGCTTGCGGGGTGACGACACCGGGGAGCTGTTTTTT. The full variable domain, completed using reference TRBV5-1 and TRBJ2-2, is KAGVTQTPRYLIKTRGQQVTLSCSPISGHRSVSWYQQTPGQGLQFLFEYFSETQRNKGNFPGRFSGRQFSNSRSEMNVSTLELGDSALYLCASSLRGDDTGELFFGEGSRLTVL.

The V gene is TRBV13, the J gene TRBJ2-4; 7 nucleotides align to TRBD2. Unmatched junction bases numbered 15, after V lost 4 bases and J lost 6 bases. The length of the CDR3 is 17 residues. CDR1 and CDR2 from the germline V gene are PRHDT and FYEKMQ (reference sequence). The CDR3 coding sequence is TGTGCCAGCAGCTCCCGCGGTCTGGCGGGGGTGGCAAACATTCAGTACTTC. It codes for CASSSRGLAGVANIQYF.